These 7 T cell receptor beta chains share one sample of origin, sequenced in a study of cytomegalovirus exposure and HLA in healthy donors (dated 2017 in TCRdb). Library prep was done by the immunoSEQ multiplex PCR assay. TCRdb's version of the immuneACCESS table is confined to in-frame rearrangements and falls short of the full clone set. An unresolved V gene accounts for under half of the shortfall where checked; the remainder is of unknown origin. This sample lists hundreds of thousands of clones; about nine tenths were detected once. Together, the top ten hold approximately 0.8% of the sample. Sequencing was done on a sample of PBMCs. Receptors originate from a woman between 18 and 29 years old in good health and CMV-seronegative.

In regard to this clone: The sample contains more than one DNA sequence encoding this CDR3. V gene TRBV5-1 combines with J gene TRBJ2-2, with a weak D call TRBD1 (5 bases). The V end was cut by 0 bases, the J end by 0 bases, with 9 bases between. Germline V gene lookup returns CDR1 SGHRS and CDR2 YFSETQ. The CDR3 is made up of 16 amino acids. The CDR3 loop reads CASSLGAGTNTGELFF. The DNA of the CDR3 is TGCGCCAGCAGCTTGGGAGCAGGGACGAACACCGGGGAGCTGTTTTTT.

V usage is TRBV29-1 and J usage is TRBJ2-2, with no clear D. Trimming removed 1 base at V and 6 bases at J, with 15 bases between. CDR1 and CDR2 from the germline V gene are SQVTM and ANQGSEA. CDR3 length: 15 amino acids. The CDR3 spells CSVEAGSPVPGELFF. The CDR3 DNA sequence: TGCAGCGTTGAAGCCGGGTCCCCTGTCCCCGGGGAGCTGTTTTTT.

The chain recombines TRBV6-5 with TRBJ2-7, with no clear D. The V end was cut by 5 bases, the J end by 1 base, with 6 bases between. CDR3 size: 12 residues. The germline CDR1 and CDR2 sequences are MNHEY and SVGAGI. The CDR3 DNA reads as TGTGCCAGCAGTAAGAGTTCCTACGAGCAGTACTTC. Translated: CASSKSSYEQYF.

The rearrangement links TRBV5-6 to TRBJ2-3; 7 bases are shared with TRBD1. V shed 7 bases and J 3 bases; nucleotides not matched to a gene: 8. The germline V gene has CDR1 SGHDT and CDR2 YYEEEE. CDR3 length: 14 amino acids. The DNA for the CDR3 is TGTGCCAGCTTCAATCTACAGGGGACAGATACGCAGTATTTT. Residues: CASFNLQGTDTQYF.

The rearrangement uses TRBV4-2 and TRBJ2-1; TRBD2 might be the D (5 bases). Per germline, CDR1 LGHNA and CDR2 YNFKEQ. The CDR3 has 15 residues. V was shortened by 8 bases and J by 0 bases, with 14 bases between the two germline ends. The CDR3 loop reads CASARGLSSYNEQFF. The DNA of the CDR3 is TGTGCCAGCGCGCGAGGACTTAGCTCCTACAATGAGCAGTTCTTC.

The V gene is TRBV2, the J gene TRBJ1-3; D possibly corresponds to TRBD1 (6 bases). V was cut by 6 bases and J by 0 bases, with 9 bases left in between. CDR1 and CDR2 (germline): SNHLY, FYNNEI. The CDR3 has 14 residues. The chain's CDR3 is CASSQGGSGNTIYF. The CDR3 coding sequence is TGTGCCAGCAGCCAAGGGGGCTCTGGAAACACCATATATTTT.

The chain is built from TRBV15 and TRBJ2-7, with TRBD2 matching over 9 bases. The ends lost 5 bases at V and 0 bases at J; junction bases unmatched: 5. The CDR3 is made up of 15 amino acids. Germline V gives CDR1 LNHNV, CDR2 YYDKDF (reference sequence). Here the CDR3 reads CATSPSTSGSYEQYF. CDR3 DNA: TGTGCCACCAGCCCATCGACTAGCGGCTCCTACGAGCAGTACTTC.